This T cell receptor (beta chain) was captured by sequencing in a study of blood T cell repertoires in COVID-19. Overall study context: PBMCs, B-cell-depleted T cells, or T cells were the source of the cDNA or gDNA that made up the material.

Germline-derived CDR1 and CDR2 are LNHDA and SQIVND (reference sequence). This CDR3 has 16 amino acids. The V and J ends lost 6 bases and 0 bases, in that order; junction bases with no gene match: 5. Original processing notes: From reference gene primer amplification, estimates of nucleated cell counts were derived. Assay used: immunoSEQ multiplex PCR; TCRdb lists only in-frame clones, some missing. V and J calls and clone size are copied from that table; D and trimming were computed from the DNA. This table has approximately 140,000 clones, approximately 82% appearing once. Sequences were obtained from peripheral blood. The TCR comes from a human donor in a cohort sampled during active COVID-19. V and J are TRBV19 and TRBJ1-5; 10 nucleotides match TRBD1. The CDR3 coding sequence is TGTGCCAGTAGAACCGGGACAGGGGTTAGCAATCAGCCCCAGCATTTT. Its translation: CASRTGTGVSNQPQHF.